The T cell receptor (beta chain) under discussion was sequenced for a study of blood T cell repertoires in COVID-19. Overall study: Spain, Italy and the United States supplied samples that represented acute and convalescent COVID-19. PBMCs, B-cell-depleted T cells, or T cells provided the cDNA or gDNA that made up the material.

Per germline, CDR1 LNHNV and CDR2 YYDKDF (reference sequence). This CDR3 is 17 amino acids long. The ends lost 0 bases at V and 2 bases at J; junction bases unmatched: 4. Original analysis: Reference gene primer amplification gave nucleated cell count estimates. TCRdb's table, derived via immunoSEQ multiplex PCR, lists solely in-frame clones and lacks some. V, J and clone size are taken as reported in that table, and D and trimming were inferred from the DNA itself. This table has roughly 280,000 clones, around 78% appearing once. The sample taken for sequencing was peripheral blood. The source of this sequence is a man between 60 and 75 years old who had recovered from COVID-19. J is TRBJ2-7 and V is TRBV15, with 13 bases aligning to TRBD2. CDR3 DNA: TGTGCCACCAGCAGAGATATGGGACTAGCGGGGACCTACGAGCAGTACTTC. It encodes CATSRDMGLAGTYEQYF.